The following is a T cell receptor (beta chain) sequence with its context. HTBI primers from iRepertoire and Arm-PCR of CDR3 regions yielded the TCR beta libraries. TCRdb ran MiXCR on the multiplex PCR reads and lists one entry per CDR3 protein. The table includes 350,000 to 450,000 distinct CDR3 sequences, about 11% detected once. Time point specified: newly diagnosed GD, antithyroid drugs for less than 3 months. RNA from PBMCs was the source of the TCR library. The data derive from a study of regulatory T cells in long-lasting Graves disease. Overall study context: Antithyroid drug intake by newly diagnosed Graves' patients had lasted under 3 months.

Germline V gene lookup returns CDR1 MNHNS and CDR2 SASEGT. V shed 6 bases and J shed 4 bases, with 16 bases lying between them. The CDR3 covers 14 residues. Another study also made use of these data, one on T cells in Graves' hyperthyroidism and ophthalmopathy. That paper notes: Subjects aged 18 to 65 presented with newly diagnosed hyperthyroidism of less than 2 months' duration. Exclusion criteria comprised uncontrolled infection, other autoimmune disease, pregnancy or lactation.

The material sequenced was peripheral blood mononuclear cells (PBMCs), taken at new diagnosis, from a patient treated with antithyroid drugs. The TCR sequence derives from a woman between 18 and 30 years old with Graves disease. This sequence joins TRBV6-1 and TRBJ2-7, with a tentative D call TRBD1 (6 bases). The CDR3 DNA reads TGTGCCAGCAGATCCTCAGACAGGCTATACGAGCAGTACGTC. This codes for CASRSSDRLYEQYV.